This is a list of T cell receptor beta chains from one sample in a study of OX40 agonist ivuxolimab in advanced cancers. Assay: immunoSEQ multiplex PCR; the TCRdb copy retains only in-frame clones and omits some. The sample lists about 96,000 clones, 84% occurring once. This specimen consisted of CD4+ or CD8+ T cells sorted from blood, obtained in a trial of the OX40 agonist ivuxolimab. These receptors were obtained from an adult with an advanced solid tumor such as melanoma, head and neck, liver or kidney cancer. Each CDR3 is given with its conserved first and last residue. A D gene is named only where the DNA matches it firmly. Not all rows give a size; the values are once, few, many and, for expanded clones, a class.

abundance	v_gene	d_gene	j_gene	CDR3aa	CDR3nt
NA	TRBV7-2	TRBD2	TRBJ2-7	CASSFRLAELGEQYF	TGTGCCAGCAGTTTTCGGCTAGCGGAGCTTGGCGAGCAGTACTTC
NA	TRBV30	TRBD2	TRBJ2-3	CAASSGGAADTQYF	TGTGCTGCTAGCAGCGGGGGGGCTGCAGATACGCAGTATTTT
NA	TRBV9	TRBD1	TRBJ1-6	CASSGTDRGNSPLHF	TGTGCCAGCAGCGGGACGGACAGGGGGAATTCACCCCTCCACTTT
NA	TRBV19	NA	TRBJ1-1	CASSDLGLNTEAFF	TGTGCCAGTAGTGATTTGGGATTGAACACTGAAGCTTTCTTT
NA	TRBV9	NA	TRBJ2-2	CASSTRTLSVPGELFF	TGTGCCAGCAGCACCAGGACACTAAGTGTTCCCGGGGAGCTGTTTTTT
NA	TRBV4-3	NA	TRBJ1-3	CASSQGQYSGTIYF	TGCGCCAGCAGCCAAGGGCAGTACTCGGGCACCATATATTTT
NA	TRBV27	TRBD1	TRBJ2-4	CAGSWAGTGPTVQYF	TGTGCCGGCAGTTGGGCCGGGACAGGCCCAACCGTTCAGTACTTC
NA	TRBV6-6	NA	TRBJ2-1	CASVGIYEQFF	TGTGCCAGCGTGGGGATCTATGAGCAGTTCTTC
NA	TRBV5-6	NA	TRBJ2-3	CASSLRTVGTDTQYF	TGTGCCAGCAGCTTGAGGACTGTGGGCACAGATACGCAGTATTTT
NA	TRBV27	NA	TRBJ1-1	CASSLRVHTEAFF	TGTGCCAGCAGTCTAAGGGTTCACACTGAAGCTTTCTTT
once	TRBV9	TRBD1	TRBJ2-7	CASSEGTGSAHEQYF	TGTGCCAGCAGCGAGGGGACAGGGAGTGCTCACGAGCAGTACTTC
NA	TRBV18	NA	TRBJ2-7	CASSPPSYEQYF	TGTGCCAGCTCGCCACCTTCCTACGAGCAGTACTTC
NA	TRBV5-1	NA	TRBJ2-5	CASSFGAQDGRETQYF	TGCGCCAGCAGCTTTGGCGCGCAGGATGGACGGGAGACCCAGTACTTC
NA	TRBV15	TRBD1	TRBJ2-2	CATSAQGLPGELFF	TGTGCCACCAGCGCACAGGGGTTGCCCGGGGAGCTGTTTTTT
NA	TRBV19	NA	TRBJ1-1	CASSMDRNTEAFF	TGTGCCAGTAGTATGGACAGGAACACTGAAGCTTTCTTT
once	TRBV5-4	TRBD1	TRBJ2-1	CASRRTGTSYNEQFF	TGTGCCAGCAGGCGGACAGGGACATCCTACAATGAGCAGTTCTTC
NA	TRBV7-9	NA	TRBJ1-5	CASSLDSNNQPQHF	TGTGCCAGCAGCTTAGACTCGAACAATCAGCCCCAGCATTTT
NA	TRBV27	NA	TRBJ2-7	CASSPTGRSSYEQYF	TGTGCCAGCAGCCCGACAGGGAGGAGCTCCTACGAGCAGTACTTC
NA	TRBV18	TRBD2	TRBJ2-2	CASSPPGLGTGELFF	TGTGCCAGCTCACCACCGGGACTAGGAACCGGGGAGCTGTTTTTT
NA	TRBV6-5	TRBD1	TRBJ2-4	CASRARQGANIQYF	TGTGCCAGCAGGGCAAGACAGGGGGCAAACATTCAGTACTTC
NA	TRBV5-1	TRBD1	TRBJ1-4	CASSLGQGNEKLFF	TGCGCCAGCAGCCTGGGACAGGGTAATGAAAAACTGTTTTTT
NA	TRBV9	NA	TRBJ2-3	CASSLRGTPSTDTQYF	TGTGCCAGCTCTTTGCGGGGGACACCTAGCACAGATACGCAGTATTTT
NA	TRBV14	TRBD1	TRBJ1-6	CASRRQGDNSPLHF	TGTGCCAGCAGGCGACAGGGGGATAATTCACCCCTCCACTTT
NA	TRBV7-2	NA	TRBJ2-7	CASSLAGLDEQYF	TGTGCCAGCAGCTTAGCAGGACTCGACGAGCAGTACTTC
NA	TRBV7-6	TRBD2	TRBJ2-1	CASSLEPRGAYNEQFF	TGTGCCAGCAGCTTAGAACCGCGGGGGGCTTACAATGAGCAGTTCTTC
NA	TRBV5-1	TRBD2	TRBJ2-1	CASSPGLAGPNEQFF	TGCGCCAGCAGCCCGGGACTAGCGGGACCGAATGAGCAGTTCTTC
NA	TRBV7-9	NA	TRBJ2-3	CASSNTGPEGTDTQYF	TGTGCCAGCAGCAACACAGGGCCCGAAGGCACAGATACGCAGTATTTT
NA	TRBV21-1	NA	TRBJ2-1	CASRRRLPSGGARNEQFF	TGTGCCAGCAGGCGCCGGCTTCCTAGCGGGGGGGCCCGCAATGAGCAGTTCTTC
NA	TRBV5-1	NA	TRBJ1-2	CASGGDYGYTF	TGCGCCAGCGGCGGGGACTATGGCTACACCTTC
NA	TRBV7-9	NA	TRBJ2-4	CASSLGRGRDDIQYF	TGTGCCAGCAGCTTAGGCCGGGGACGCGACGACATTCAGTACTTC
NA	TRBV11-2	NA	TRBJ2-1	CASSFIRRARNEQFF	TGTGCCAGCAGCTTCATCCGTAGGGCACGGAATGAGCAGTTCTTC
NA	TRBV21-1	NA	TRBJ1-1	CASSKAHKRADTEAFF	TGTGCCAGCAGCAAAGCTCATAAGAGGGCTGACACTGAAGCTTTCTTT
NA	TRBV9	NA	TRBJ2-7	CASSVGRRGGTYEQYF	TGTGCCAGCAGCGTAGGGCGTCGGGGTGGGACCTACGAGCAGTACTTC
NA	TRBV27	NA	TRBJ1-2	CASSATGGPNYGYTF	TGTGCCAGCAGTGCCACCGGCGGGCCCAACTATGGCTACACCTTC
NA	TRBV6-6	NA	TRBJ1-5	CASSPWVMGNQPQHF	TGTGCCAGCAGCCCCTGGGTCATGGGCAATCAGCCCCAGCATTTT
once	TRBV5-6	TRBD2	TRBJ2-5	CASSFASGETQYF	TGTGCCAGCAGCTTCGCTAGCGGAGAGACCCAGTACTTC
NA	TRBV25-1	NA	TRBJ1-6	CASSDFYSYNSPLHF	TGTGCCAGCAGTGACTTTTACTCCTATAATTCACCCCTCCACTTT
NA	TRBV19	NA	TRBJ1-1	CASKAWNTEAFF	TGTGCCAGTAAAGCCTGGAACACTGAAGCTTTCTTT
NA	TRBV4-3	TRBD1	TRBJ2-2	CASSQEDRTGELFF	TGCGCCAGCAGCCAAGAGGACAGGACCGGGGAGCTGTTTTTT
NA	TRBV12-5	NA	TRBJ2-3	CASGLVVDGRGSTDTQYF	TGTGCTAGTGGTTTGGTCGTAGACGGACGCGGGAGCACAGATACGCAGTATTTT
few	TRBV7-6	NA	TRBJ2-1	CASSSGTGDYEQFF	TGTGCCAGCAGTTCCGGGACGGGTGACTATGAGCAGTTCTTC
once	TRBV7-3	TRBD2	TRBJ2-7	CASSALIVLGLEREHYEQYF	TGTGCCAGCAGCGCCCTGATAGTCCTGGGCCTGGAGCGGGAGCACTACGAGCAGTACTTC
few	TRBV25-1	NA	TRBJ1-4	CASSDGVGNEKLFF	TGTGCCAGCAGTGATGGGGTGGGGAATGAAAAACTGTTTTTT
once	TRBV19	NA	TRBJ1-1	CASSNRVMNTEAFF	TGTGCCAGTAGCAACAGGGTCATGAACACTGAAGCTTTCTTT
few	TRBV6-1	NA	TRBJ1-5	CASSDTGLGQPQHF	TGTGCCAGCAGTGATACGGGTCTAGGGCAGCCCCAGCATTTT
NA	TRBV30	TRBD1	TRBJ1-3	CAWSRDRISGNTIYF	TGTGCCTGGAGCAGGGACAGGATCTCTGGAAACACCATATATTTT
NA	TRBV12-5	NA	TRBJ2-2	CASGLPSTSWKNTGELFF	TGTGCTAGTGGTTTGCCCTCCACGTCGTGGAAGAACACCGGGGAGCTGTTTTTT
NA	TRBV7-2	NA	TRBJ2-1	CASTSTTYNEQFF	TGTGCCAGCACCTCAACCACCTACAATGAGCAGTTCTTC
many	TRBV6-6	TRBD1	TRBJ1-4	CASSYPGTGTEKLFF	TGTGCCAGCAGTTATCCCGGGACAGGCACGGAAAAACTGTTTTTT
NA	TRBV7-3	NA	TRBJ1-1	CASSLNPGVPGTEAFF	TGTGCCAGCAGCTTAAATCCAGGGGTTCCGGGCACTGAAGCTTTCTTT
NA	TRBV29-1	TRBD1	TRBJ1-2	CSVRGQDRVYGYTF	TGCAGCGTCCGCGGTCAGGACAGGGTGTATGGCTACACCTTC
NA	TRBV19	NA	TRBJ2-7	CASRGTGTYEQYF	TGTGCCAGTAGGGGCACGGGAACCTACGAGCAGTACTTC